The clone carrying this TCR beta chain was counted once. This record comes from a study of Graves' ophthalmopathy and Graves' hyperthyroidism. V dropped 6 bases and J dropped 1 base, with 15 bases sitting between them. CDR1 and CDR2 (germline): SQVTM, ANQGSEA. This CDR3 has 14 residues. Beta-chain TCR CDR3 regions were amplified from RNA transcripts. RT-PCR with HTBI primers came first, then second-round multiplex PCR. TCRdb recomputed calls from the multiplex PCR reads with MiXCR, one row per CDR3 protein. The profile shows 900,000 to 1,200,000 distinct CDR3 sequences, about 35% of them singletons. The rearrangement uses TRBV29-1 and TRBJ2-5; possible D gene TRBD2, 6 bases. This sequence was found in an adult man with Graves' hyperthyroidism. Specimen: peripheral blood or thyroid tissue (not recorded which). CDR3 in amino acids: CSVEGRSGQETQYF. The CDR3 nucleotides are TGCAGCGTCGAGGGTCGTAGCGGCCAAGAGACCCAGTACTTC.